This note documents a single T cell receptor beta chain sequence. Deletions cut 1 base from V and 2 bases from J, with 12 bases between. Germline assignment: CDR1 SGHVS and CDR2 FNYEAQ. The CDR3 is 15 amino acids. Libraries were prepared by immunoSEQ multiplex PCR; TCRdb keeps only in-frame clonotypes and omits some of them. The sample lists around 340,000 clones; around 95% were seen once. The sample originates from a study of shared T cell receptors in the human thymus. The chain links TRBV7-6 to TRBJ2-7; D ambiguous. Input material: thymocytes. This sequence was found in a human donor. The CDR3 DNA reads TGTGCCAGCAGCTTAGACCCTGGATCAACCTACGAGCAGTACTTC. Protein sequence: CASSLDPGSTYEQYF.